This is a list of T cell receptor beta chains from one sample in a study of vaccination effects on CD4 cells after COVID-19. These receptors have no identified antigens. Sequencing used immunoSEQ multiplex PCR; TCRdb keeps in-frame clones, though not all of them. The sample holds 50,000 to 60,000 clones, around 68% seen once. This specimen was CD4+ T cells from PBMCs cultured with SARS-CoV-2 spike peptides, taken before COVID-19 vaccination. These receptors all stem from a human donor who received a COVID-19 vaccine. Both conserved end residues are part of each CDR3. Fields, in order: clone size, D gene, V gene, J gene, CDR3 DNA, CDR3 protein. D genes are given only for firm matches. Expanded clones get a size class; other rows say once, few or many, or leave the size out.

size: once; D: NA; V: TRBV19; J: TRBJ2-2; DNA: TGTGCCAGTAGGGGGAACACCGGGGAGCTGTTTTTT; CDR3: CASRGNTGELFF
size: NA; D: NA; V: TRBV5-4; J: TRBJ1-1; DNA: TGTGCCAGCAGCCAGGTCCTGGACGGGGAAGCTTTCTTT; CDR3: CASSQVLDGEAFF
size: NA; D: NA; V: TRBV12-3/TRBV12-4; J: TRBJ2-5; DNA: TGTGCCAGCAGTTTGGGCCTGAAGGGGACCCAGTACTTC; CDR3: CASSLGLKGTQYF
size: NA; D: TRBD2; V: TRBV18; J: TRBJ2-1; DNA: TGTGCCAGCTCCGTGACTAGCGGGAGTCTCAATGAGCAGTTCTTC; CDR3: CASSVTSGSLNEQFF
size: NA; D: TRBD1; V: TRBV6-6; J: TRBJ1-1; DNA: TGTGCCAGCAGTCCTCCGACAGGGGTGAACACTGAAGCTTTCTTT; CDR3: CASSPPTGVNTEAFF
size: NA; D: TRBD1; V: TRBV4-3; J: TRBJ2-1; DNA: TGCGCCAGCAGCCACTGGGACAGTAATGAGCAGTTCTTC; CDR3: CASSHWDSNEQFF
size: NA; D: TRBD1; V: TRBV4-3; J: TRBJ2-5; DNA: TGCGCCAGCAGCCTCGGGACAGGGGGTTTATCAGAGACCCAGTACTTC; CDR3: CASSLGTGGLSETQYF
size: NA; D: TRBD2; V: TRBV6-1; J: TRBJ2-5; DNA: TGTGCCAGCAGTGAAGCGCGATTAGCGGGAAAGACCCAGTACTTC; CDR3: CASSEARLAGKTQYF
size: NA; D: NA; V: TRBV18; J: TRBJ1-2; DNA: TGTGCCAGCTCTCTAGACAGGGGCTACACCTTC; CDR3: CASSLDRGYTF
size: few; D: NA; V: TRBV3-1/TRBV3-2; J: TRBJ1-3; DNA: TGTGCCAGCGCCCCGGGACTTAGAAACACCATATATTTT; CDR3: CASAPGLRNTIYF
size: NA; D: NA; V: TRBV5-4; J: TRBJ1-1; DNA: TGTGCCAGCAGCCTGATCGGGAGTATCATGAACACTGAAGCTTTCTTT; CDR3: CASSLIGSIMNTEAFF
size: NA; D: TRBD1; V: TRBV27; J: TRBJ2-3; DNA: TGTGCCAGCAGTTTGGGACAGCCTAGCACAGATACGCAGTATTTT; CDR3: CASSLGQPSTDTQYF
size: NA; D: NA; V: TRBV3-1/TRBV3-2; J: TRBJ1-1; DNA: TGTGCCAGCAGCCAGGGGCAACCGAACACTGAAGCTTTCTTT; CDR3: CASSQGQPNTEAFF
size: NA; D: NA; V: TRBV7-9; J: TRBJ1-2; DNA: TGTGCCAGCAGCTCCCCCGGGGGCTATGGCTACACCTTC; CDR3: CASSSPGGYGYTF
size: NA; D: NA; V: TRBV7-8; J: TRBJ2-2; DNA: TGTGCCAGCAGCTTATTCGGGGCGCGGGTGGGTTACACCGGGGAGCTGTTTTTT; CDR3: CASSLFGARVGYTGELFF
size: NA; D: NA; V: TRBV12-3/TRBV12-4; J: TRBJ2-7; DNA: TGTGCCAGCAGCCCTGGCCCATTTGGGGAGCAGTACTTC; CDR3: CASSPGPFGEQYF
size: NA; D: NA; V: TRBV5-1; J: TRBJ2-3; DNA: TGCGCCAGCAGCTGGGTTTTGGGGGGCCGGTCAAATACGCAGTATTTT; CDR3: CASSWVLGGRSNTQYF
size: NA; D: NA; V: TRBV24-1; J: TRBJ2-2; DNA: TGTGCCACCAGTGGCTGGACAGAGGCCGGGGAGCTGTTTTTT; CDR3: CATSGWTEAGELFF
size: NA; D: TRBD2; V: TRBV5-8; J: TRBJ2-7; DNA: TGTGCCAGCAGGACTAGCGTCGACGAGCAGTACTTC; CDR3: CASRTSVDEQYF
size: NA; D: NA; V: TRBV23-1; J: TRBJ2-7; DNA: TGCGCCAGCAGTCAATCACGTTCATGGGGGGGGCCCCAATTAGGGGGCTACGAGCAGTACTTC; CDR3: CASSQSRSWGGPQLGGYEQYF
size: NA; D: NA; V: TRBV6-5; J: TRBJ1-4; DNA: TGTGCCAGCAGTTACTCAGGGGCAGGGCGGGAAAAACTGTTTTTT; CDR3: CASSYSGAGREKLFF
size: NA; D: TRBD1; V: TRBV19; J: TRBJ1-6; DNA: TGTGCCAGTAGTGAAACCGGGACAGGGCTTAATTCACCCCTCCACTTT; CDR3: CASSETGTGLNSPLHF
size: few; D: NA; V: TRBV12-3/TRBV12-4; J: TRBJ2-5; DNA: TGTGCCAGCAGTTTTAGACAGCAAGAGAGCCAGTACTTC; CDR3: CASSFRQQESQYF
size: once; D: TRBD2; V: TRBV15; J: TRBJ2-7; DNA: TGTGCCACCAGCAGGGGAGGACTAGCGGGGGACGAGCAGTACTTC; CDR3: CATSRGGLAGDEQYF
size: NA; D: NA; V: TRBV5-1; J: TRBJ1-5; DNA: TGCGCCAGCAGCTTGGGGTCAGGGGATCAGCCCCAGCATTTT; CDR3: CASSLGSGDQPQHF
size: NA; D: NA; V: TRBV7-2; J: TRBJ2-3; DNA: TGTGCCAGCAGCTTAGAGCTCCCAACAGATACGCAGTATTTT; CDR3: CASSLELPTDTQYF
size: NA; D: TRBD2; V: TRBV5-1; J: TRBJ2-1; DNA: TGCGCCAGCAGCTTGGTGGCTAGCGGCTCCTACAATGAGCAGTTCTTC; CDR3: CASSLVASGSYNEQFF
size: NA; D: TRBD1; V: TRBV19; J: TRBJ1-1; DNA: TGTGCCAGTAGGCAGGAGTCCAGGGGGCATGGTGAAGCTTTCTTT; CDR3: CASRQESRGHGEAFF
size: once; D: NA; V: TRBV18; J: TRBJ2-6; DNA: TGTGCCAGCTCACCACCGGGCAGGGGAGTCTCTGGGGCCAACGTCCTGACTTTC; CDR3: CASSPPGRGVSGANVLTF
size: NA; D: NA; V: TRBV18; J: TRBJ1-1; DNA: TGTGCCAGCTCACCACTTCCGCAGGGCAGACTTGAAGCTTTCTTT; CDR3: CASSPLPQGRLEAFF
size: NA; D: NA; V: TRBV7-9; J: TRBJ1-1; DNA: TGTGCCAGCAGGTCAGACACGCCGAACACTGAAGCTTTCTTT; CDR3: CASRSDTPNTEAFF
size: NA; D: NA; V: TRBV3-1/TRBV3-2; J: TRBJ1-2; DNA: TGTGCCAGCCGCGGCTCCAACTATGGCTACACCTTC; CDR3: CASRGSNYGYTF
size: once; D: TRBD2; V: TRBV11-2; J: TRBJ2-5; DNA: TGTGCCAGCAGCTTAGAGTCAGCGGGGTTCCAAGAGACCCAGTACTTC; CDR3: CASSLESAGFQETQYF
size: once; D: NA; V: TRBV27; J: TRBJ2-5; DNA: TGTGCCAGCAGTTTAATGGGGGTCCCCCAAGGGACCCAGTACTTC; CDR3: CASSLMGVPQGTQYF
size: few; D: NA; V: TRBV5-4; J: TRBJ2-7; DNA: TGTGCCAGCAGCTTGAGCACAGGGCTCACCTACGAGCAGTACTTC; CDR3: CASSLSTGLTYEQYF
size: NA; D: NA; V: TRBV5-8; J: TRBJ2-7; DNA: TGTGCCAGCAGCTTAAAAGGGGCCGAGCAGTACTTC; CDR3: CASSLKGAEQYF
size: few; D: TRBD2; V: TRBV30; J: TRBJ2-3; DNA: TGTGCCTGGCGAAGACTAGCGGATAGCACAGATACGCAGTATTTT; CDR3: CAWRRLADSTDTQYF
size: few; D: NA; V: TRBV29-1; J: TRBJ1-5; DNA: TGCAGCGTCCTTCAGGCCGGTGGTCAGCCCCAGCATTTT; CDR3: CSVLQAGGQPQHF
size: few; D: TRBD1; V: TRBV3-1/TRBV3-2; J: TRBJ2-1; DNA: TGTGCCAGCAGCTTGACAGGGGCTAGGAATGAGCAGTTCTTC; CDR3: CASSLTGARNEQFF
size: NA; D: TRBD1; V: TRBV10-3; J: TRBJ2-2; DNA: TGTGCCATCAGAGGACAGGGGGCAAACACCGGGGAGCTGTTTTTT; CDR3: CAIRGQGANTGELFF
size: NA; D: NA; V: TRBV19; J: TRBJ2-7; DNA: TGTGCCAGTAGTATAGCTCCGGGACTGAACTACGAGCAGTACTTC; CDR3: CASSIAPGLNYEQYF
size: NA; D: TRBD1; V: TRBV4-2; J: TRBJ1-5; DNA: TGTGCCAGCAGCCAAGGAGGTGCAGGGGGGGATCAGCCCCAGCATTTT; CDR3: CASSQGGAGGDQPQHF
size: NA; D: NA; V: TRBV21-1; J: TRBJ2-2; DNA: TGTGCCAGCAGCAAAAGGGTGTGCGGGGACAGGGACAACACCGGGGAGCTGTTTTTT; CDR3: CASSKRVCGDRDNTGELFF
size: few; D: NA; V: TRBV7-9; J: TRBJ1-2; DNA: TGTGCCAGCAGCTTTTCAAACAGTAACTATGGCTACACCTTC; CDR3: CASSFSNSNYGYTF
size: NA; D: NA; V: TRBV19; J: TRBJ1-1; DNA: TGTGCCAGTAGTAAGACAGTGAACACTGAAGCTTTCTTT; CDR3: CASSKTVNTEAFF
size: NA; D: NA; V: TRBV11-2; J: TRBJ2-7; DNA: TGTGCCAGCAGCTTCGCTCAAACCTACGAGCAGTACTTC; CDR3: CASSFAQTYEQYF
size: NA; D: NA; V: TRBV7-2; J: TRBJ1-5; DNA: TGTGCCAGCAGCTTAAAGTCCTGGGTTTTGGGCAATCAGCCCCAGCATTTT; CDR3: CASSLKSWVLGNQPQHF
size: NA; D: TRBD1; V: TRBV7-9; J: TRBJ2-7; DNA: TGTGCCAGCAGCTTAAGTTTGTGGACAGGGAAGAGCGAGCAGTACTTC; CDR3: CASSLSLWTGKSEQYF
size: NA; D: TRBD2; V: TRBV9; J: TRBJ2-1; DNA: TGTGCCAGCAGCGTAGGAGCGGGAGGCTACAATGAGCAGTTCTTC; CDR3: CASSVGAGGYNEQFF
size: NA; D: NA; V: TRBV25-1; J: TRBJ1-2; DNA: TGTGCCAGCAGGAAACCTGGACAGTACTATGGCTACACCTTC; CDR3: CASRKPGQYYGYTF
size: NA; D: TRBD1; V: TRBV4-3; J: TRBJ1-2; DNA: TGCGCCAGCAGCCAAGATTTCAGACAGGGGGATTATGGCTACACCTTC; CDR3: CASSQDFRQGDYGYTF
size: NA; D: NA; V: TRBV6-5; J: TRBJ1-2; DNA: TGTGCCAGCAGCCTGACAGCGACTAACTATGGCTACACCTTC; CDR3: CASSLTATNYGYTF
size: NA; D: NA; V: TRBV12-5; J: TRBJ1-5; DNA: TGTGCTAGTGGTTTCTCCCACAATCAGCCCCAGCATTTT; CDR3: CASGFSHNQPQHF
size: NA; D: NA; V: TRBV6-5; J: TRBJ2-1; DNA: TGTGCCAGCAGTTTACAGACAGGTATTACCGTCGGTGAGCAGTTCTTC; CDR3: CASSLQTGITVGEQFF
size: NA; D: TRBD2; V: TRBV9; J: TRBJ2-1; DNA: TGTGCCAGCAGCGTAGCACTAGCGGGAGATGGGAATGAGCAGTTCTTC; CDR3: CASSVALAGDGNEQFF